Each of the 29 T cell receptor beta chains below was sequenced from the same sample in a study of blood T cell repertoires in COVID-19. Assay: immunoSEQ multiplex PCR; the TCRdb copy retains only in-frame clones and omits some. The data contain about 200,000 clones, around 84% of them singletons. Sample: peripheral blood. The receptor set was obtained from an elderly woman with acute or convalescent COVID-19.

CDR3 coding DNA: TGTGCCAGCAGGTCCCACTCTGGGGCCAACGTCCTGACTTTC. Its protein is CASRSHSGANVLTF. The gene calls are TRBV9 and TRBJ2-6, with D unresolved. Germline values: CDR1 SGDLS, CDR2 YYNGEE. V lost 5 bases and J lost 0, with 6 bases in between. The length of the CDR3 is 14 residues.

The V and J genes are TRBV27 and TRBJ2-3, with 14 bases matching TRBD2. J was trimmed by 8 bases and V by 6 bases; bases with no gene match: 4. The germline V gene encodes CDR1 MNHEY and CDR2 SMNVEV (reference sequence). The CDR3 is 14 residues long. The CDR3 reads CASRVTSGRGTQYF. The CDR3, as DNA: TGTGCCAGCAGGGTGACTAGCGGGAGGGGTACGCAGTATTTT.

This chain links TRBV10-3 with TRBJ2-1; TRBD2 is a possible D gene (6 bases). The CDR3 is 14 residues long. Trimming pared 8 bases from V and 1 base from J, leaving 12 bases between. The germline V gene has CDR1 ENHRY and CDR2 SYGVKD. The CDR3 is CAIGHSGSYNEQFF. CDR3 nucleotide sequence: TGTGCCATCGGCCACAGCGGGTCCTACAATGAGCAGTTCTTC.

The chain carries TRBV19 and TRBJ2-7; possibly TRBD2 for D (8 bases). The germline CDR1 and CDR2 sequences are LNHDA and SQIVND (reference sequence). This CDR3 comprises 15 residues. Trimming took 2 bases from V and 2 from J, leaving 13 bases between them. For the CDR3, the DNA is TGTGCCAGTAGTATATTTAGCGGGACAGCCTACGAGCAGTACTTC. The encoded protein is CASSIFSGTAYEQYF. The whole variable domain, filled in from reference TRBV19 and TRBJ2-7, reads DGGITQSPKYLFRKEGQNVTLSCEQNLNHDAMYWYRQDPGQGLRLIYYSQIVNDFQKGDIAEGYSVSREKKESFPLTVTSAQKNPTAFYLCASSIFSGTAYEQYFGPGTRLTVT.

The chain is built from TRBV5-1 and TRBJ2-7; 7 bases align to TRBD1. The CDR3 length is 15 residues. In germline, CDR1 is SGHRS, CDR2 YFSETQ. V was pared by 0 bases and J by 6 bases, with 9 bases of the junction left unmatched. CDR3 nucleotide sequence: TGCGCCAGCAGCTTGGATCGACAGGGTGTGAGCGAGCAGTACTTC. Its translation is CASSLDRQGVSEQYF.

J is TRBJ2-3 and V is TRBV12-5; D may be TRBD1 (6 bases). Germline V gene data show CDR1 as LGHNT and CDR2 as FRNRAP. The CDR3 spans 16 residues. Trimming left V 4 bases short and J 3 bases short, with 17 bases between. CDR3 nucleotides: TGTGCTAGTGGTTCGGACAGTCCTATGAGGACAGATACGCAGTATTTT. Its protein is CASGSDSPMRTDTQYF.

The J gene is TRBJ2-1, the V gene TRBV19; 7 bases line up with TRBD2. Germline V CDR1 and CDR2: LNHDA, SQIVND (reference sequence). The CDR3 has 13 residues. Trimming removed 4 bases from V and 6 bases from J; junction bases left unmatched: 3. As DNA, the CDR3 is TGTGCCAGTAGTACGGGACTACTCAATGAGCAGTTCTTC. Translating it yields CASSTGLLNEQFF.

The chain joins TRBV2 to TRBJ1-1; no clear D. The CDR3 spans 11 residues. Between the trimmed V and J ends, which lost 7 bases and 8 bases, there was a span of 11 bases. Germline V gene data show CDR1 as SNHLY and CDR2 as FYNNEI. The CDR3 reads CASTRFMEAFF. As DNA, the CDR3 is TGTGCCAGCACGCGGTTTATGGAAGCTTTCTTT.

V gene TRBV11-3 combines with J gene TRBJ2-2; maybe TRBD2 (7 bases). CDR1 and CDR2 from the germline V gene are SGHNT and YENEEA. V was cut by 5 bases and J by 3 bases, with 13 bases left in between. The CDR3 covers 15 residues. The CDR3 DNA reads as TGTGCCAGCAGCGGTAGAGGGGGGGACACCGGGGAGCTGTTTTTT. This encodes CASSGRGGDTGELFF.

The gene calls are TRBV10-3 and TRBJ2-7, with a possible D match to TRBD1 (5 bases). The CDR3 runs to 12 residues. The germline V gene has CDR1 ENHRY and CDR2 SYGVKD. With 6 bases removed from V and 2 bases from J, the gap between germline ends came to 8 bases. The CDR3 DNA follows: TGTGCCATCAGGGACACCACCTACGAGCAGTACTTC. It translates to CAIRDTTYEQYF.

The rearrangement joins TRBV7-8 to TRBJ2-3; no firm D call. From germline, CDR1 is SGHVS and CDR2 FQNEAQ. V lost 1 base, J lost 4 bases, and 15 bases lay in between. The CDR3 runs 16 residues. The CDR3 nucleotides are TGTGCCAGCAGCTTAGGTCTTCCGTCTAGAGCAGATACGCAGTATTTT. This translates into CASSLGLPSRADTQYF. The variable domain in full, with the rest retrieved from reference TRBV7-8 and TRBJ2-3, is GAGVSQSPRYKVAKRGQDVALRCDPISGHVSLFWYQQALGQGPEFLTYFQNEAQLDKSGLPSDRFFAERPEGSVSTLKIQRTQQEDSAVYLCASSLGLPSRADTQYFGPGTRLTVL.

The chain has TRBV5-4 and TRBJ1-3; D unclear. Germline CDR1 SGHNT, CDR2 YYREEE (reference sequence). This CDR3 contains 15 residues. V lost 0 bases to trimming and J lost 3 bases, with 10 bases between them. This chain's CDR3 is CASSLGGSVGNTIYF. The CDR3 DNA sequence: TGTGCCAGCAGCTTGGGAGGGTCGGTTGGAAACACCATATATTTT.

A few counts support this clone. The chain carries TRBV19 and TRBJ1-1; no clear D gene. The length of the CDR3 is 13 residues. Between the trimmed V and J ends, which lost 5 bases and 0 bases, there was a span of 7 bases. CDR1 and CDR2 from the germline V gene are LNHDA and SQIVND (reference sequence). The CDR3 here is CASSPPMNTEAFF. CDR3 bases: TGTGCCAGTAGTCCCCCTATGAACACTGAAGCTTTCTTT.

This rearrangement joins TRBV21-1 to TRBJ2-1; the D call in the table, TRBD2, was not verified against the DNA. TRBV21-1 is a pseudogene locus. This CDR3 contains 19 residues. The CDR3 sequence: CASSKVAFLAGFTYNEQFF. In DNA form, the CDR3 reads TGTGCCAGCAGCAAAGTGGCGTTTTTAGCGGGATTCACCTACAATGAGCAGTTCTTC.

Points on this clone: A read error may produce the germline difference seen at one junction end. In the same sample, other DNA sequences code for this CDR3. The V gene is TRBV7-8, the J gene TRBJ1-2, with D unclear. In germline, CDR1 is SGHVS, CDR2 FQNEAQ. The CDR3 spans 13 residues. CDR3 sequence: CASSFQTAYGYTF. CDR3 bases: TGCGCCAGCAGCTTTCAAACAGCCTATGGCTACACCTTC.

The V gene is TRBV9, the J gene TRBJ2-7; D is ambiguous. Looked up from germline, CDR1 is SGDLS and CDR2 is YYNGEE. With 0 bases removed from V and 0 bases from J, the gap between germline ends came to 7 bases. This CDR3 has 14 residues. CDR3 DNA sequence: TGTGCCAGCAGCGTAGGTCCCCTCTCCTACGAGCAGTACTTC. This codes for CASSVGPLSYEQYF.

The chain uses TRBV11-1 and TRBJ2-1; 13 positions agree with TRBD2. The length of the CDR3 is 16 residues. Germline assignment: CDR1 SGHAT and CDR2 FQDESV (reference sequence). Trimming cost V 3 bases and J 7 bases; bases outside gene matches: 6. CDR3 loop: CASSFPGLAGENEQFF. In DNA form, the CDR3 reads TGTGCCAGCAGCTTCCCCGGACTAGCGGGAGAGAATGAGCAGTTCTTC.

This rearrangement joins TRBV23-1 to TRBJ1-5; 8 positions match TRBD1. TRBV23-1 is an ORF; its function is uncertain. The J segment lost 6 bases and the V segment lost 2 bases, leaving 9 bases of the junction unmatched. The CDR3 covers 16 residues. CDR3 region: CASSQAAGRGLQPQHF. CDR3 coding DNA: TGCGCCAGCAGTCAAGCGGCCGGCAGGGGGCTTCAGCCCCAGCATTTT.

V usage is TRBV7-2 and J usage is TRBJ1-6; perhaps TRBD1 as D (6 bases). The germline V and J ends were trimmed by 4 bases and 7 bases, with 23 bases remaining between them. Per germline, CDR1 SGHTA and CDR2 FQGNSA. The CDR3 contains 18 residues. The CDR3 reads CASSSLGGGLTRNSPLHF. CDR3 in DNA: TGTGCCAGCAGCTCTCTGGGGGGGGGCTTAACGAGGAATTCACCCCTCCACTTT.

A remark on this clone: The junction does not match germline at one end; this may be a read error. Different DNA sequences within this sample yield the same CDR3. The chain uses TRBV15 and TRBJ2-5; TRBD2 is a possible D gene (7 bases). The CDR3 is made up of 17 amino acids. The germline V gene has CDR1 LNHNV and CDR2 YYDKDF (reference sequence). The CDR3 nucleotides read TGCGCCACCAGCAGAGGGGGGAGGGGCGGATACCAAGAGACCCAGTACTTC. Translated: CATSRGGRGGYQETQYF.

This sequence joins TRBV7-9 and TRBJ2-7, with D perhaps matching TRBD1 (6 bases). The CDR3 loop spans 13 amino acids. The V end was cut by 11 bases, the J end by 4 bases, with 18 bases between. Germline values: CDR1 SEHNR, CDR2 FQNEAQ (reference sequence). The CDR3 is CAGQTGIGYEQYF. The CDR3 DNA follows: TGTGCCGGGCAAACAGGGATCGGATACGAGCAGTACTTC. The entire variable domain, with the rest obtained from reference TRBV7-9 and TRBJ2-7, is as follows: DTGVSQNPRHKITKRGQNVTFRCDPISEHNRLYWYRQTLGQGPEFLTYFQNEAQLEKSRLLSDRFSAERPKGSFSTLEIQRTEQGDSAMYLCAGQTGIGYEQYFGPGTRLTVT.

The chain recombines TRBV7-2 with TRBJ2-3; 7 bases fit TRBD2. Looked up from germline, CDR1 is SGHTA and CDR2 is FQGNSA. This CDR3 comprises 14 residues. V shed 3 bases and J 9 bases; nucleotides not matched to a gene: 9. The CDR3 bases are TGTGCCAGCAGCTTGGGGGGGGAAGCAAGGACGCAGTATTTT. Translating it yields CASSLGGEARTQYF.

This sequence joins TRBV29-1 and TRBJ2-1, with D possibly matching TRBD1 (6 bases). Trimming shortened V by 4 bases and J by 8 bases, and 12 bases separated the two germline ends. The CDR3 is made up of 12 amino acids. Germline lookup yields CDR1 SQVTM and CDR2 ANQGSEA. The chain's CDR3 is CSVATGWDEQFF. CDR3 nucleotides: TGCAGCGTTGCCACAGGGTGGGATGAGCAGTTCTTC.

This clone has just a few counts. The V call is TRBV5-4, the J call TRBJ2-3; TRBD2 matches at 14 bases. CDR1 SGHNT and CDR2 YYREEE come from the germline V gene (reference sequence). This CDR3 is built from 16 residues. V lost 3 bases and J lost 1; bases outside the gene matches: 1. CDR3 sequence: CASSSGLAGGTDTQYF. CDR3 nucleotides: TGTGCCAGCAGCTCGGGACTAGCGGGGGGCACAGATACGCAGTATTTT. The entire variable domain, with the rest obtained from reference TRBV5-4 and TRBJ2-3, is as follows: ETGVTQSPTHLIKTRGQQVTLRCSSQSGHNTVSWYQQALGQGPQFIFQYYREEENGRGNFPPRFSGLQFPNYSSELNVNALELDDSALYLCASSSGLAGGTDTQYFGPGTRLTVL.

This chain connects TRBV7-2 to TRBJ2-3; D remains ambiguous. CDR3 length equals 13 residues. Trimming left V 4 bases short and J 0 bases short, with 5 bases between. Germline V gene sequence: CDR1 SGHTA, CDR2 FQGNSA. CDR3 sequence: CASSSTSTDTQYF. The DNA for the CDR3 is TGTGCCAGCAGCTCTACTAGCACAGATACGCAGTATTTT.

The gene calls are TRBV5-6 and TRBJ2-7; 7 nucleotides align to TRBD2. The CDR3 length is 15 residues. With 4 bases clipped from V and 2 bases from J, the junction kept 9 bases outside the gene matches. Germline V gives CDR1 SGHDT, CDR2 YYEEEE. CDR3 DNA sequence: TGTGCCAGCAGCCGACGGGAGGCCTCACCCTACGAGCAGTACTTC. Protein: CASSRREASPYEQYF.

The chain links TRBV4-3 to TRBJ1-1; 7 bases are shared with TRBD1. Germline trimming cut 3 bases from V and 0 bases from J; bases unmatched to any gene: 7. CDR1 and CDR2 (germline): LGHNA, YSLEER. This CDR3 contains 16 residues. The CDR3 loop is CASSQTGIVVNTEAFF. DNA for the CDR3: TGCGCCAGCAGCCAGACAGGGATAGTGGTGAACACTGAAGCTTTCTTT.

This chain joins TRBV12-5 and TRBJ2-1, with 15 positions matching TRBD2. This CDR3 is built from 18 residues. Germline V gives CDR1 LGHNT, CDR2 FRNRAP. V was pared by 5 bases and J by 9 bases, with 14 bases of the junction left unmatched. The CDR3 here is CASGPSLSRTSGRGEQFF. CDR3 coding DNA: TGTGCTAGTGGTCCCTCTTTAAGCCGGACTAGCGGGAGGGGTGAGCAGTTCTTC.

J is TRBJ2-6 and V is TRBV7-9, with unresolved D. This CDR3 comprises 15 residues. With 5 bases removed from V and 1 base from J, the gap between germline ends came to 9 bases. Per the germline V gene, CDR1 is SEHNR and CDR2 is FQNEAQ (reference sequence). The DNA of the CDR3 is TGTGCCAGCAGCCGCGTCTTATCTGGGGCCAACGTCCTGACTTTC. This encodes CASSRVLSGANVLTF.